The 9 T cell receptor beta chains given below trace back to one sample, sequenced in a study of control samples from healthy donors and cancer patients. Some clones are missing from TCRdb's copy, which holds only in-frame ones; the method was immunoSEQ multiplex PCR. This sample's table has approximately 190,000 clones. Sequencing was carried out using blood. The receptors were gathered from a woman aged 25 to 39 in good health.

This rearrangement joins TRBV4-1 to TRBJ1-3; the D is unclear. The CDR3 is 13 amino acids. Per the germline V gene, CDR1 is MGHRA and CDR2 is YSYEKL. V was pared by 4 bases and J by 4 bases, with 8 bases between. The CDR3 DNA sequence: TGCGCCAGCAGCCGGGAGGGCGGAAACACCATATATTTT. This gives the protein CASSREGGNTIYF.

This chain joins TRBV19 and TRBJ1-1; tentatively, D is TRBD1 (5 bases). Trimming took 1 base from V and 3 from J, leaving 6 bases between them. CDR3 size: 13 residues. Germline V gives CDR1 LNHDA, CDR2 SQIVND (reference sequence). The CDR3 coding sequence is TGTGCCAGTAGTATAGGACAGCACACTGAAGCTTTCTTT. It codes for CASSIGQHTEAFF.

This chain connects TRBV7-6 to TRBJ2-2; TRBD2 is a possible D gene (5 bases). The CDR3 length is 15 residues. Trimming cost V 4 bases and J 4 bases, with 13 bases left between them. Germline CDR1 reads SGHVS; CDR2 reads FNYEAQ. The CDR3 sequence is CASSSPRAVTGELFF. CDR3 nucleotides: TGTGCCAGCAGCTCACCCAGAGCGGTCACCGGGGAGCTGTTTTTT.

Here the CDR3 reads CASSYEAAGGYTF. CDR3 DNA: TGTGCCAGCAGTTACGAGGCGGCCGGAGGCTACACCTTC. This chain links TRBV6-5 with TRBJ1-2; D is ambiguous. V dropped 2 bases and J dropped 8 bases, with 12 bases sitting between them. The CDR3 length is 13 residues. Germline CDR1 and CDR2: MNHEY and SVGAGI.

The rearrangement uses TRBV21-1 and TRBJ2-1; the D segment call TRBD2 is taken from the table without a DNA check. TRBV21-1 is a listed pseudogene. This CDR3 contains 14 residues. This CDR3 reads CAFTHLRAYNEQFF. The CDR3 region has the DNA TGTGCCTTCACCCACCTCCGGGCCTACAATGAGCAGTTCTTC.

V gene TRBV7-9 combines with J gene TRBJ1-1, with a possible D match to TRBD1 (5 bases). This CDR3 is 13 amino acids long. Germline V gene sequence: CDR1 SEHNR, CDR2 FQNEAQ (reference sequence). The V and J ends lost 4 bases and 10 bases respectively, with 16 bases between them. CDR3 protein: CASSSVWGEGAFF. The CDR3 DNA is TGTGCCAGCAGCTCCGTATGGGGCGAGGGAGCTTTCTTT.

The V gene is TRBV28, the J gene TRBJ1-2; D gene ambiguous. Deletions cut 5 bases from V and 8 bases from J, with 12 bases between. CDR3 length: 12 amino acids. The germline CDR1 and CDR2 sequences are MDHEN and SYDVKM. As DNA, the CDR3 is TGTGCCAGCAGTAGAGGCTCTTTGGGCTACACCTTC. It is translated as CASSRGSLGYTF.

Concerning this clone itself: The identical CDR3 is also encoded by other nucleotide sequences in the sample. V is TRBV16 and J is TRBJ1-6, with D maybe TRBD1 (5 bases). Germline CDR1 is KGHSY and CDR2 is FQNENV. The CDR3 is 17 residues long. V shed 0 bases and J shed 0 bases, with 9 bases lying between them. CDR3 DNA: TGTGCCAGCAGCCAATCGAGGGGAAGCTCCTATAATTCACCCCTCCACTTT. As protein: CASSQSRGSSYNSPLHF.

The chain uses TRBV6-5 and TRBJ1-1; D unresolved. The germline gives CDR1 MNHEY, CDR2 SVGAGI. This CDR3 is 15 amino acids long. V lost 2 bases, J lost 0 bases, and 10 bases lay in between. The DNA of the CDR3 is TGTGCCAGCAGTTACCAACCCTCTATGAACACTGAAGCTTTCTTT. Its protein product is CASSYQPSMNTEAFF.